These T cell receptor beta chains were read from a single sample in a study of cytomegalovirus exposure and HLA in healthy donors. The assay was immunoSEQ multiplex PCR, and TCRdb's table has in-frame clones only and misses some. The sample consists of just over 150,000 clones, over 65% of them appearing once. The specimen sequenced was PBMCs. The receptor source for this set is a woman in her thirties or forties in good health and CMV-seronegative. CDR3s include the opening cysteine and the closing phenylalanine or tryptophan. The order of the fields is D gene, J gene, V gene, CDR3 protein. A D gene is named only where the DNA matches it firmly.

d_call: NA; j_call: TRBJ2-3; v_call: TRBV12-5; cdr3_aa: CASGGGGSTDTQYF
d_call: NA; j_call: TRBJ1-2; v_call: TRBV21-1; cdr3_aa: CATGGAANYGYTF
d_call: TRBD1; j_call: TRBJ1-1; v_call: TRBV9; cdr3_aa: CASTGTGDTEAFF
d_call: NA; j_call: TRBJ1-1; v_call: TRBV28; cdr3_aa: CASSPGDRNTEAFF
d_call: NA; j_call: TRBJ2-5; v_call: TRBV11-2; cdr3_aa: CASSLGSLETQYF
d_call: NA; j_call: TRBJ2-1; v_call: TRBV5-1; cdr3_aa: CASSSISGSTGNEQFF
d_call: TRBD1; j_call: TRBJ1-6; v_call: TRBV19; cdr3_aa: CASSVSGQGSSPLHF
d_call: TRBD1; j_call: TRBJ1-4; v_call: TRBV10-3; cdr3_aa: CAISDTGQSNEKLFF
d_call: TRBD2; j_call: TRBJ2-5; v_call: TRBV2; cdr3_aa: CASRAWTSGDQETQYF
d_call: NA; j_call: TRBJ1-1; v_call: TRBV6-1; cdr3_aa: CASRERGRAGGAFF
d_call: TRBD1; j_call: TRBJ1-6; v_call: TRBV5-1; cdr3_aa: CASSDTGVPNSPLHF
d_call: NA; j_call: TRBJ2-7; v_call: TRBV5-1; cdr3_aa: CASSLESGGHEQYF
d_call: TRBD1; j_call: TRBJ2-7; v_call: TRBV5-6; cdr3_aa: CASSSGTAYEQYF
d_call: NA; j_call: TRBJ2-3; v_call: TRBV11-3; cdr3_aa: CASSLGGSTDTQYF
d_call: TRBD1; j_call: TRBJ2-2; v_call: TRBV7-8; cdr3_aa: CASSLDSKGRQGSTGELFF
d_call: NA; j_call: TRBJ1-1; v_call: TRBV5-1; cdr3_aa: CASSLAGVSEAFF
d_call: NA; j_call: TRBJ1-2; v_call: TRBV28; cdr3_aa: CASSLVGLSVYGYTF
d_call: NA; j_call: TRBJ1-1; v_call: TRBV4-1; cdr3_aa: CASSHNSMNTEAFF
d_call: NA; j_call: TRBJ2-1; v_call: TRBV6-1; cdr3_aa: CASRYPTGTRQFF
d_call: NA; j_call: TRBJ1-1; v_call: TRBV2; cdr3_aa: CASIRRLNGNTEAFF
d_call: NA; j_call: TRBJ2-7; v_call: TRBV1; cdr3_aa: CTSSQDTVTYEQYF
d_call: NA; j_call: TRBJ2-7; v_call: TRBV7-9; cdr3_aa: CSSSRDMSSYEQYF
d_call: NA; j_call: TRBJ2-7; v_call: TRBV4-1; cdr3_aa: CASSQRTRGVYEQYF
d_call: TRBD1; j_call: TRBJ1-5; v_call: TRBV6-1; cdr3_aa: CASSETGIHQPQHF
d_call: TRBD2; j_call: TRBJ2-5; v_call: TRBV5-4; cdr3_aa: CASSLAGGSQETQYF
d_call: TRBD2; j_call: TRBJ2-3; v_call: TRBV9; cdr3_aa: CASSPRTSGGTDTQYF
d_call: NA; j_call: TRBJ1-2; v_call: TRBV19; cdr3_aa: CASSIEDSDTYGYTF
d_call: TRBD1; j_call: TRBJ1-1; v_call: TRBV5-1; cdr3_aa: CASSSGQPPTEAFF
d_call: NA; j_call: TRBJ2-2; v_call: TRBV5-1; cdr3_aa: CASSLLGASNTGELFF
d_call: TRBD2; j_call: TRBJ2-3; v_call: TRBV5-6; cdr3_aa: CASSLGLAGGPGTDTQYF
d_call: NA; j_call: TRBJ2-1; v_call: TRBV6-6; cdr3_aa: CASSLAGEQFF
d_call: NA; j_call: TRBJ2-3; v_call: TRBV9; cdr3_aa: CASSVFWASTDTQYF
d_call: NA; j_call: TRBJ1-4; v_call: TRBV7-9; cdr3_aa: CASSLDRRVFEKLFF
d_call: TRBD1; j_call: TRBJ1-1; v_call: TRBV5-4; cdr3_aa: CASSLDNLGQGEAFF
d_call: NA; j_call: TRBJ1-3; v_call: TRBV6-5; cdr3_aa: CASGLPGEGGNTMYF
d_call: TRBD2; j_call: TRBJ2-5; v_call: TRBV7-2; cdr3_aa: CASSLVRASGGARETQYF
d_call: NA; j_call: TRBJ1-1; v_call: TRBV5-1; cdr3_aa: CASSPGTPNTEAFF
d_call: TRBD1; j_call: TRBJ1-1; v_call: TRBV28; cdr3_aa: CASSFGQGKGETEAFF
d_call: TRBD2; j_call: TRBJ2-5; v_call: TRBV28; cdr3_aa: CASRDSGGEETQYF
d_call: TRBD2; j_call: TRBJ2-5; v_call: TRBV7-8; cdr3_aa: CASSLGWGGGASEETQYF
d_call: TRBD1; j_call: TRBJ2-1; v_call: TRBV6-5; cdr3_aa: CASSYSPGGYNEQFF
d_call: NA; j_call: TRBJ1-3; v_call: TRBV9; cdr3_aa: CASGATRTIRTGNTIYF
d_call: NA; j_call: TRBJ1-2; v_call: TRBV6-5; cdr3_aa: CASSQRQIYGYTF
d_call: NA; j_call: TRBJ1-2; v_call: TRBV9; cdr3_aa: CASSVAHRSAGYTF
d_call: TRBD1; j_call: TRBJ1-1; v_call: TRBV28; cdr3_aa: CASSLLDRDSNEAFF